The 18 T cell receptor beta chains below all came from one sample that was sequenced in a study of blood T cell repertoires in COVID-19. The protocol was immunoSEQ multiplex PCR, while the TCRdb copy is restricted to in-frame clones and leaves out a portion. Here the sample spans about 480,000 clones, 80% to 90% being singletons. The sample taken for sequencing was peripheral blood. Receptors originate from a man between 18 and 29 years old with COVID-19, enrolled during active disease.

The chain recombines TRBV5-1 with TRBJ2-1, with 9 bases matching TRBD2. The CDR3 is made up of 15 amino acids. V lost 2 bases, J lost 8 bases, and 8 bases stayed unmatched. Germline CDR1 is SGHRS and CDR2 is YFSETQ. The CDR3 coding sequence is TGCGCCAGCAGCTTTGGCGGGAGGGCCGGGGATGAGCAGTTCTTC. Translating it yields CASSFGGRAGDEQFF.

The J gene is TRBJ2-5, the V gene TRBV21-1; whether TRBD2, the table's D call, matches the DNA was not checked. TRBV21-1 is a pseudogene locus. The CDR3 is made up of 18 amino acids. DNA for the CDR3: TGTGCCAGCAGCAAATACTGTTCGGGAGGGCGGTCACGAGAGACCCAGTACTTC. This translates into CASSKYCSGGRSRETQYF.

The chain carries TRBV12-3 or TRBV12-4 and TRBJ1-1; tentative D call: TRBD1 (5 bases). V lost 8 bases to trimming and J lost 2 bases, with 12 bases between them. The CDR3 has 13 amino acids. The CDR3 region has the DNA TGTGCCAGCGGATGGGGGGTTAACACTGAAGCTTTCTTT. This codes for CASGWGVNTEAFF.

This clone was detected a few times. As DNA, the CDR3 is TGTGCCAGTAGTACCACGAGAAACTACGAGCAGTACTTC. It translates to CASSTTRNYEQYF. The V call is TRBV19, the J call TRBJ2-7; D ambiguous. The V and J ends lost 4 bases and 3 bases respectively, with 10 bases between them. Germline V lookup: CDR1 LNHDA, CDR2 SQIVND (reference sequence). This CDR3 is 13 amino acids long.

The chain carries TRBV12-5 and TRBJ1-2; 8 nucleotides match TRBD1. V lost 11 bases to trimming and J lost 2 bases; unmatched junction nucleotides: 4. The CDR3 is made up of 12 amino acids. CDR1 and CDR2 (germline): LGHNT, FRNRAP. CDR3 coding DNA: TGTGCTTCCGGGGACAGGAACTATGGCTACACCTTC. This codes for CASGDRNYGYTF.

The V call is TRBV24-1, the J call TRBJ2-2, with D possibly matching TRBD1 (5 bases). V lost 6 bases and J 5 bases, leaving 12 bases between the germline ends. The CDR3 spans 14 residues. In germline, CDR1 is KGHDR, CDR2 SFDVKD. The CDR3: CATSMDIGTGELFF. The CDR3 DNA reads TGTGCCACCAGTATGGACATCGGAACCGGGGAGCTGTTTTTT.

The chain uses TRBV6-4 and TRBJ2-3, with 10 nucleotides matching TRBD2. The CDR3 has 19 amino acids. Per germline, CDR1 MRHNA and CDR2 SNTAGT. V trimming: 3 bases; J trimming: 1 base; junction bases outside the gene matches: 13. This CDR3 is CASSDQPSGSLGGTDTQYF. The CDR3, as DNA: TGTGCCAGCAGTGATCAACCTAGCGGGAGTTTAGGCGGCACAGATACGCAGTATTTT.

The chain combines TRBV19 with TRBJ2-3; D gene unclear. The ends were cut back, 4 bases at V and 2 bases at J, with 7 bases in the middle. Germline values: CDR1 LNHDA, CDR2 SQIVND (reference sequence). The CDR3 runs 13 residues. The CDR3 sequence: CASSRAPTDTQYF. The CDR3, as DNA: TGTGCCAGTAGTAGGGCTCCCACAGATACGCAGTATTTT.

There are a few counts of this clone. This chain uses TRBV10-1 with TRBJ2-2; D ambiguous. Germline CDR1 is WNHNN and CDR2 is SYGVQD (reference sequence). The ends were cut back, 0 bases at V and 4 bases at J, with 3 bases in the middle. This CDR3 spans 13 amino acids. The CDR3 here is CASSESITGELFF. CDR3 coding DNA: TGCGCCAGCAGTGAGTCCATCACCGGGGAGCTGTTTTTT.

On this clone itself: Other nucleotide sequences in the sample specify the same CDR3. The CDR3 DNA is TGTGCCAGCAGTTTGGGACTAGATACGCAGTATTTT. This encodes CASSLGLDTQYF. This chain joins TRBV12-3 or TRBV12-4 and TRBJ2-3; tentatively, D is TRBD2 (6 bases). Trimming removed 3 bases at V and 5 bases at J, with 6 bases between. This CDR3 contains 12 residues.

This chain joins TRBV15 and TRBJ2-2; possible D gene TRBD2, 6 bases. There are 14 residues in the CDR3. Trimming took 0 bases from V and 8 from J, leaving 10 bases between them. Germline V lookup: CDR1 LNHNV, CDR2 YYDKDF (reference sequence). Here the CDR3 DNA reads TGTGCCACCAGCAGAGATCGGGGGTCTGGGGAGCTGTTTTTT. This translates into CATSRDRGSGELFF.

The V and J genes are TRBV11-2 and TRBJ1-1; D unresolved. The ends were cut back, 5 bases at V and 1 base at J, with 8 bases in the middle. The CDR3 runs to 13 residues. Per germline, CDR1 SGHAT and CDR2 FQNNGV. The CDR3 sequence is CASSRQPNTEAFF. Here the CDR3 DNA reads TGTGCCAGCAGCCGACAACCGAACACTGAAGCTTTCTTT.

A single count supports this clone. This chain uses TRBV5-1 with TRBJ2-7, with D possibly being TRBD2 (6 bases). Germline V gives CDR1 SGHRS, CDR2 YFSETQ. CDR3 size: 14 residues. V gave up 0 bases and J gave up 6 bases, with 13 bases separating them. CDR3: CASSLGGLGSEQYF. The CDR3 DNA sequence: TGCGCCAGCAGCTTGGGGGGTCTCGGGAGCGAGCAGTACTTC.

CDR3 amino acids: CASSLGQKETQYF. In DNA form, the CDR3 reads TGCGCCAGCAGCCTTGGACAGAAAGAGACCCAGTACTTC. This chain joins TRBV5-1 and TRBJ2-5; D is possibly TRBD1 (6 bases). Trimming cost V 4 bases and J 3 bases, with 10 bases left between them. The CDR3 contains 13 residues. Germline assignment: CDR1 SGHRS and CDR2 YFSETQ.

This clone appeared once. V and J are TRBV10-3 and TRBJ1-2, with 9 bases aligning to TRBD1. Germline V gene lookup returns CDR1 ENHRY and CDR2 SYGVKD. V shed 6 bases and J 4 bases; nucleotides not matched to a gene: 3. The CDR3 consists of 13 residues. DNA of the CDR3: TGTGCCATCAGGGACAGGGGATCCTATGGCTACACCTTC. Translating gives CAIRDRGSYGYTF.

The V gene is TRBV24-1, the J gene TRBJ2-5, with 9 bases lining up with TRBD1. CDR3 length equals 16 residues. Trimming at V came to 3 bases and at J to 2 bases, leaving 6 bases not matched to a gene. Per germline, CDR1 KGHDR and CDR2 SFDVKD. CDR3: CATSDASGTGQETQYF. The CDR3 region has the DNA TGTGCCACCAGTGATGCCTCCGGGACAGGGCAAGAGACCCAGTACTTC.

The chain uses TRBV24-1 and TRBJ2-3; D gene uncertain. With 0 bases removed from V and 5 bases from J, the gap between germline ends came to 5 bases. CDR1 is KGHDR, CDR2 SFDVKD, per germline. CDR3 length equals 13 residues. The CDR3 loop is CATSDLHVDTQYF. DNA of the CDR3: TGTGCCACCAGTGATTTGCATGTAGATACGCAGTATTTT.

This chain links TRBV5-4 with TRBJ2-7; a weak D match, TRBD2 (6 bases). Trimming removed 4 bases from V and 4 bases from J, with 21 bases in between. Germline V CDR1 and CDR2: SGHNT, YYREEE (reference sequence). The CDR3 has 16 amino acids. DNA for the CDR3: TGTGCCAGCAGCCCTACCTTACCCGGGAGCCAGTACGAGCAGTACTTC. Protein sequence: CASSPTLPGSQYEQYF.